A selection of T cell receptor beta chains follows, all from one sample in a study of radiotherapy plus CTLA-4 blockade in lung cancer. Measured with immunoSEQ multiplex PCR; TCRdb has only the in-frame clones, and not every one. The profile covers about 45,000 clones, with 73% appearing a single time and 3% to 4.5% taken by the ten largest. This material consisted of peripheral blood, taken from a patient treated with radiotherapy plus ipilimumab. Receptors originate from a human donor with non-small cell lung cancer who had a complete response to radiotherapy plus ipilimumab. CDR3s include the opening cysteine and the closing phenylalanine or tryptophan. D genes are given only for firm matches. Rows give clone size only sometimes, using once, few, many, or a class for an expanded clone.

TRBJ2-7	.	medium-sized	TRBV5-1	CASSFETAGLAYEQYF	TGCGCCAGCAGCTTCGAGACGGCGGGGCTGGCCTACGAGCAGTACTTC
TRBJ2-1	TRBD1	.	TRBV5-5	CASSSVKQGIPNEQFF	TGTGCCAGCAGCTCCGTCAAACAGGGGATCCCCAATGAGCAGTTCTTC
TRBJ2-1	.	few	TRBV4-2	CASSQDRRRSSYNEQFF	TGTGCCAGCAGCCAAGATAGGCGGCGTAGCTCCTACAATGAGCAGTTCTTC
TRBJ1-5	TRBD1	few	TRBV7-9	CASSRGTGGGRLQPQHF	TGTGCCAGCAGCAGGGGAACAGGGGGCGGTCGTCTTCAGCCCCAGCATTTT
TRBJ2-3	.	few	TRBV2	CASSVRARDTQYF	TGTGCCAGCAGTGTTCGAGCCCGTGATACGCAGTATTTT
TRBJ1-5	.	.	TRBV7-9	CASSGGGPYQPQHF	TGTGCCAGCAGCGGAGGAGGGCCGTATCAGCCCCAGCATTTT
TRBJ2-7	.	.	TRBV7-8	CASSLNVGHGVVGANEQYF	TGTGCCAGCAGCTTGAACGTGGGTCACGGGGTGGTCGGAGCTAACGAGCAGTACTTC
TRBJ2-3	TRBD2	.	TRBV2	CASRSAAGGTNTQYF	TGTGCCAGCAGGTCCGCAGCGGGAGGCACAAATACGCAGTATTTT
TRBJ2-7	TRBD1	.	TRBV11-2	CASSSGTGNEQYF	TGTGCCAGCAGCTCCGGGACAGGGAACGAGCAGTACTTC
TRBJ1-1	.	.	TRBV28	CASSLVGRTEAFF	TGTGCCAGCAGTTTGGTGGGGCGGACTGAAGCTTTCTTT
TRBJ2-7	.	.	TRBV9	CASSESHSAYEQYF	TGTGCCAGCAGCGAGAGCCACAGTGCCTACGAGCAGTACTTC
TRBJ1-5	.	.	TRBV25-1	CASSEKGRRQPQHF	TGTGCCAGCAGTGAAAAGGGGCGGCGTCAGCCCCAGCATTTT
TRBJ2-7	TRBD2	.	TRBV5-1	CASSFLSGGSYEQYF	TGCGCCAGCAGCTTTTTAAGCGGGGGCTCCTACGAGCAGTACTTC
TRBJ2-3	TRBD2	.	TRBV18	CASSPFRTSGGPTDTQYF	TGTGCCAGCTCACCCTTCAGGACTAGCGGGGGACCTACGGATACGCAGTATTTT
TRBJ2-3	.	.	TRBV13	CASSRVDTQYF	TGTGCCAGCAGCCGAGTAGATACGCAGTATTTT
TRBJ1-1	TRBD1	medium-sized	TRBV10-3	CAIRLRDSMLVTEAFF	TGTGCCATAAGACTCCGGGACAGTATGTTGGTGACTGAAGCTTTCTTT
TRBJ1-5	.	.	TRBV5-8	CASSHLGGQGQKPQHF	TGTGCCAGCAGCCACCTCGGGGGGCAGGGACAAAAGCCCCAGCATTTT
TRBJ1-4	TRBD1	few	TRBV7-9	CASSSPQGGPTNEKLFF	TGTGCCAGCAGCTCCCCACAGGGGGGACCAACTAATGAAAAACTGTTTTTT
TRBJ2-1	.	once	TRBV5-3	CARSPARRATNEQFF	TGTGCCAGAAGCCCGGCCAGGAGGGCTACCAATGAGCAGTTCTTC
TRBJ1-2	.	.	TRBV5-1	CASSLQPRERGGYTF	TGCGCCAGCAGCTTGCAGCCCAGGGAACGTGGCGGCTACACCTTC
TRBJ1-1	.	.	TRBV27	CASSLEGGTEAFF	TGTGCCAGCAGTTTAGAGGGTGGCACTGAAGCTTTCTTT
TRBJ1-1	TRBD1	.	TRBV11-2	CASSVSGTVNTEAFF	TGTGCCAGCAGCGTATCCGGGACAGTGAACACTGAAGCTTTCTTT
TRBJ2-2	TRBD1	.	TRBV7-3	CASSLNAAGGDTGELFF	TGTGCCAGCAGCTTAAACGCGGCAGGGGGTGACACCGGGGAGCTGTTTTTT
TRBJ2-4	.	.	TRBV11-2	CASSLDLGVAKNIQYF	TGTGCCAGCAGCTTAGATCTAGGGGTAGCCAAAAACATTCAGTACTTC
TRBJ2-1	TRBD1	few	TRBV7-9	CASSLLSNRGPYNEQFF	TGTGCCAGCAGCTTACTCTCCAACAGGGGACCGTACAATGAGCAGTTCTTC
TRBJ2-3	.	.	TRBV30	CAWRAGAYTQYF	TGTGCCTGGAGAGCGGGCGCTTATACGCAGTATTTT